This TCR beta chain was profiled in a study of beta chain features in type 1 diabetes. Overall study findings and caveats: Across all four CD4+ subsets, people with type 1 diabetes showed modestly shorter TCRB CDR3s. Diminished insertions and augmented deletions at VDJ junctions characterized type 1 diabetes patients.

As regards this clone: What it binds is unknown.

The whole isolated RNA underwent reverse transcription, so sequencing captured expressed TCRB transcripts. The read count averaged around 3.5 million across naive, central memory and regulatory T cell samples. Generated by immunoSEQ multiplex PCR, the TCRdb table keeps only in-frame clones and is missing some. The data show hundreds of thousands of clones, roughly an eighth seen once. Sequencing was performed on naive CD4+ T cells from blood. The sequence derives from a man younger than 30 with type 1 diabetes.

DNA of the CDR3: TGTGCCAGCAGTTACCGGGCCGGGGGAGCATCCTACGAGCAGTACTTC. Translated: CASSYRAGGASYEQYF. V and J are TRBV6-5 and TRBJ2-7; tentative D call: TRBD2 (6 bases). Germline V gives CDR1 MNHEY, CDR2 SVGAGI. V was clipped by 2 bases and J by 1 base, with 15 bases between them. The CDR3 contains 16 residues.